The rows below give T cell receptor beta chains drawn from one sample of a study of OX40 agonist ivuxolimab in advanced cancers. Profiling relied on immunoSEQ multiplex PCR, and the TCRdb table lists in-frame clones only, not all of them. Of about 100,000 clones listed, roughly 90% were seen once; the top ten hold around 0.16%. This sample comprised CD4+ or CD8+ T cells sorted from blood, obtained in a trial of the OX40 agonist ivuxolimab. The receptor set was obtained from an adult with an advanced solid tumor such as melanoma, head and neck, liver or kidney cancer. The CDR3 runs from the conserved cysteine through the conserved F or W. A D gene is named only where the DNA matches it firmly. Clone size is not always given. Where it is, it says once, few, many or a class for expanded clones.

CDR3 DNA	CDR3 protein	clone size	V gene	J gene	D gene
TGCGCCAGCAGCCAAGATTCGGGGACTAGCGGGGGGTCTCGTGACTACGAGCAGTACTTC	CASSQDSGTSGGSRDYEQYF	NA	TRBV4-1	TRBJ2-7	TRBD2
TGTGCCAGCAGTGAAAGGGGACTAAAATACAATGAGCGGTTCTTC	CASSERGLKYNERFF	NA	TRBV6-1	TRBJ2-1	TRBD2
TGTGCCAGTAGTAGGCCAGGACTACACTACGAGCAGTACTTC	CASSRPGLHYEQYF	NA	TRBV19	TRBJ2-7	NA
TGTGCCTGGAGTGTATGGGTAGCGGGGAGCCACGAGCAGTACTTC	CAWSVWVAGSHEQYF	NA	TRBV30	TRBJ2-7	TRBD2
TGTGCCACCAGGGGACGGATGAACACTGAAGCTTTCTTT	CATRGRMNTEAFF	NA	TRBV15	TRBJ1-1	NA
TGTGCCAGCAGCACGAGGGTGGGAGATGAAGCTTTCTTT	CASSTRVGDEAFF	NA	TRBV9	TRBJ1-1	NA
TGTGCCAGCCAAGCTAGCGGGAGAAGTAATGAGCAGTTCTTC	CASQASGRSNEQFF	NA	TRBV15	TRBJ2-1	TRBD2
TGTGCCAGCAGCCCTGGTATTACAGGGCTAGAGACCCAGTACTTC	CASSPGITGLETQYF	NA	TRBV5-6	TRBJ2-5	NA
TGTGCCACCAGCCATGAGAGGTTGGGTACCGGCCAGCCCCAGCATTTT	CATSHERLGTGQPQHF	NA	TRBV15	TRBJ1-5	NA
TGTGCCACCGGGCAGTCAGACAGGGACTTCTACGAGCAGTACTTC	CATGQSDRDFYEQYF	NA	TRBV15	TRBJ2-7	NA
TGCGCCAGCAGCGCTCAGGGTCTTTTCGGAAAACTGTTTTTT	CASSAQGLFGKLFF	NA	TRBV5-1	TRBJ1-4	NA
TGTGCCATCAGTGAGACAAACGGGGCTAATTACGAGCAGTACTTC	CAISETNGANYEQYF	few	TRBV10-3	TRBJ2-7	NA
TGTGCCAGCAGCCTGCAGGGCCTCGGGACCCAGTACTTC	CASSLQGLGTQYF	NA	TRBV5-8	TRBJ2-5	NA
TGTGCCAGTATTCGGGGCAGGGCCACTGAAGCTTTCTTT	CASIRGRATEAFF	NA	TRBV19	TRBJ1-1	NA
TGTGCCAGCAGTCGTCTCGTAGCTAGCACAGATACGCAGTATTTT	CASSRLVASTDTQYF	NA	TRBV28	TRBJ2-3	NA
TGTGCCAGTAGCTTCGACAGGGACGGCACCGGGGAGCTGTTTTTT	CASSFDRDGTGELFF	NA	TRBV19	TRBJ2-2	TRBD1
TGTGCCAGCAGCTTTAGGCAGGGGCCTAACTATGGCTACACCTTC	CASSFRQGPNYGYTF	NA	TRBV5-4	TRBJ1-2	NA
TGTGCCAGCAGCTTAACACAGTTTTCCTACAATGAGCAGTTCTTC	CASSLTQFSYNEQFF	NA	TRBV7-9	TRBJ2-1	NA
TGTGCCACCAGGCGACAGGGGGAGGGTGAAAAACTGTTTTTT	CATRRQGEGEKLFF	NA	TRBV27	TRBJ1-4	TRBD1
TGTGCCAGCAGCTTCGGGGGGCGCGGTAGCTATGGCTACACCTTC	CASSFGGRGSYGYTF	NA	TRBV7-2	TRBJ1-2	NA
TGTGCCTGGGCAAGAACAGGGGGAGGAACTGAAGCTTTCTTT	CAWARTGGGTEAFF	NA	TRBV30	TRBJ1-1	TRBD1
TGCAGCGTTGCCGGGACAGGGGGGGAGACCCAGTACTTC	CSVAGTGGETQYF	once	TRBV29-1	TRBJ2-5	TRBD1
TGTGCCAGCAGTTTTTTTGTATCCGGCAATGAGCAGTTCTTC	CASSFFVSGNEQFF	NA	TRBV14	TRBJ2-1	NA